This T cell receptor (beta chain) comes out of a study of identical twins. V lost 10 bases to trimming and J lost 2 bases, with 9 bases between them. This CDR3 region has 11 residues. Germline-derived CDR1 and CDR2 are LNHDA and SQIVND (reference sequence). Each CDR3 protein is one row after TCRdb ran MiXCR on the 5' RACE reads. The table has hundreds of thousands of distinct CDR3 sequences, approximately 6.1% seen once. This clonotype has a handful of counts. This chain joins TRBV19 and TRBJ2-7; D perhaps matches TRBD1 (5 bases). The specimen was naive T cells sorted from blood. The TCR sequence derives from a man aged 18 to 30 in good health. The CDR3 DNA reads TGTGCCATTGGACACCCCTACGAGCAGTACTTC. Translating it yields CAIGHPYEQYF.